A single sample is the source of the 6 T cell receptor beta chains below, sequenced in a study of T cell responses to AZD1222 COVID-19 vaccine. Libraries were prepared by immunoSEQ multiplex PCR; TCRdb keeps only in-frame clonotypes and omits some of them. This table has some 120,000 clones, approximately 91% appearing once. The sequencing used peripheral blood, collected on day 0 of AZD1222 vaccination. The receptors originated from an adult in good health.

V gene TRBV4-3 combines with J gene TRBJ1-2; D gene unclear. The length of the CDR3 is 13 residues. Germline-derived CDR1 and CDR2 are LGHNA and YSLEER. Trimming stripped 2 bases from V and 5 bases from J, with 9 bases between. The CDR3 DNA reads as TGCGCCAGCAGCCAATCCGCCGGATATGGCTACACCTTC. Protein product: CASSQSAGYGYTF.

This chain links TRBV16 with TRBJ1-4, with D perhaps TRBD1 (5 bases). The CDR3 consists of 12 residues. With 4 bases removed from V and 10 bases from J, the gap between germline ends came to 10 bases. CDR1 is KGHSY and CDR2 is FQNENV in the germline V gene. This CDR3 is CASSRDQGKLFF. The CDR3 DNA is TGTGCCAGCAGCCGCGACCAGGGAAAACTGTTTTTT.

This clone has more than one count but fewer than ten. The chain has TRBV20-1 and TRBJ1-2; D might be TRBD1 (5 bases). The V gene lost 0 bases and the J gene lost 13 bases, with 12 bases spanning the gap. CDR1 and CDR2 from the germline V gene are DFQATT and SNEGSKA (reference sequence). The CDR3 runs to 11 residues. This CDR3 is CSAREGLRFTF. The CDR3 DNA sequence: TGCAGTGCTAGAGAGGGACTCCGATTCACCTTC.

J is TRBJ1-2 and V is TRBV3-1 (or the pseudogene TRBV3-2); 8 bases align to TRBD1. V lost 0 bases and J lost 5; bases outside the gene matches: 8. The CDR3 sequence is 16 residues long. Germline V lookup: CDR1 LGHDT, CDR2 YNNKEL (reference sequence). The CDR3 sequence is CASSQERKTGEYGYTF. The CDR3 DNA reads as TGTGCCAGCAGCCAAGAACGTAAGACAGGGGAGTATGGCTACACCTTC.

CDR3 loop: CASSIEGTIFTDTQYF. The CDR3, as DNA: TGTGCCAGCAGTATCGAGGGAACCATATTCACAGATACGCAGTATTTT. The gene calls are TRBV2 and TRBJ2-3; TRBD2 is a possible D gene (5 bases). The CDR3 runs to 16 residues. Germline CDR1 is SNHLY and CDR2 is FYNNEI. Trimming left V 5 bases short and J 2 bases short, with 17 bases between.

The chain employs TRBV9 and TRBJ1-4; D not resolved. Trimming removed 4 bases at V and 0 bases at J, with 7 bases between. The length of the CDR3 is 14 residues. Germline V CDR1 and CDR2: SGDLS, YYNGEE. The CDR3 sequence: CASSISPTNEKLFF. CDR3 nucleotide sequence: TGTGCCAGCAGCATCAGCCCAACTAATGAAAAACTGTTTTTT.